This TCR beta chain is drawn from a study of graft-versus-host responses after intestinal transplantation. TCRdb's copy holds only in-frame clones and misses some; the assay was immunoSEQ multiplex PCR. The sample has about 120,000 clones; about 95% are singletons. The ends were cut back, 0 bases at V and 0 bases at J, with 7 bases in the middle. This CDR3 contains 15 residues. The germline V gene encodes CDR1 SGHDT and CDR2 YYEEEE. About this clone: As yet, its antigen is unknown.

The rearrangement links TRBV5-6 to TRBJ2-1; D tentatively reads TRBD1 or TRBD2 (5 bases each). The receptor was derived from a human donor who received an intestinal transplant. The sequencing here drew on unstimulated CD8+ T cells sorted from spleen or lymph node cells, taken before intestinal transplant. The CDR3 spells CASSLEGSSYNEQFF. CDR3 coding DNA: TGTGCCAGCAGCTTGGAGGGGAGCTCCTACAATGAGCAGTTCTTC.